This entry is about one T cell receptor (beta chain). The germline gives CDR1 SGHNT, CDR2 YYREEE (reference sequence). Trimming stripped 2 bases from V and 0 bases from J, with 12 bases between. The CDR3 has 16 amino acids. Sequencing used immunoSEQ multiplex PCR; TCRdb keeps in-frame clones, though not all of them. The repertoire holds about 35,000 clones, with 70% to 90% as singletons. These data belong to a study of blood T cell repertoires in COVID-19. The wider study: Samples of COVID-19 (acute and convalescent) were obtained from the United States, Italy and Spain. Sample material is recorded as cDNA or gDNA derived from T cells, B-cell-depleted T cells, or PBMCs.

The sequenced sample was peripheral blood. The sequence was collected from a human donor in a cohort sampled during active or convalescent COVID-19. The donor label of this sample is uncertain. The genes are TRBV5-4 and TRBJ2-1, with D tentatively TRBD2 (5 bases). The CDR3 DNA is TGTGCCAGCAGCTTTATGTCTGGGAGCTCCTACAATGAGCAGTTCTTC. Protein sequence: CASSFMSGSSYNEQFF.